This TCR beta chain was captured by sequencing in a study of blood T cell repertoires in COVID-19. Study in general: The samples span acute and convalescent COVID-19 from the United States, Italy and Spain. PBMCs, B-cell-depleted T cells, or T cells provided the cDNA or gDNA that made up the material.

V lost 6 bases, J lost 5 bases, and 4 bases stayed unmatched. CDR3 length equals 13 residues. The germline gives CDR1 MNHEY, CDR2 SVGAGI. In the original processing: Quantification of nucleated cells was approximated via reference gene primer amplification. The protocol was immunoSEQ multiplex PCR, while the TCRdb copy is restricted to in-frame clones and leaves out a portion. For V, J and clone size, that table is used; D and trimming come from the DNA. The sample carries 210,000 or so clones, about 90% recorded once. This TCR was sampled from a man between 50 and 59 years old with acute or convalescent COVID-19. Sequenced: peripheral blood. V gene TRBV6-5 combines with J gene TRBJ2-1, with 7 bases identical to TRBD1. For the CDR3, the DNA is TGTGCCAGCAGCCTTGACAGGGACAATGAGCAGTTCTTC. Amino acid sequence: CASSLDRDNEQFF.